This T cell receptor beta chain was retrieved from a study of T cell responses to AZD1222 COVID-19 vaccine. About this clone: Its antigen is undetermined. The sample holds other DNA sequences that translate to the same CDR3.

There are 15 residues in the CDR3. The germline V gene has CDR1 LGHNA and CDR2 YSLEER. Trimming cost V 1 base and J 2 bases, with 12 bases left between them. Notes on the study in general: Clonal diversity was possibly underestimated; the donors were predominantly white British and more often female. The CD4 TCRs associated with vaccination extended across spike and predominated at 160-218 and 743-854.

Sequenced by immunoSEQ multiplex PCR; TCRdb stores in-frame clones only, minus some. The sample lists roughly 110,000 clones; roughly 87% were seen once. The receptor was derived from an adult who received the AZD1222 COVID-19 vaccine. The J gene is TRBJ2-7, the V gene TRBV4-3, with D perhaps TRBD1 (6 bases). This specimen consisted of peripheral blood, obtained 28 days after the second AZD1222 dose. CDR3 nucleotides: TGCGCCAGCAGCCAAGTTCGGCAGGGGCCCTACGAGCAGTACTTC. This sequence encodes CASSQVRQGPYEQYF.